The following is a T cell receptor beta chain sequence with its context. This sample stems from a study of OX40 agonist ivuxolimab in advanced cancers. Using immunoSEQ multiplex PCR, the repertoire was profiled, and TCRdb retains in-frame clones only, with some absent. The sample has roughly 58,000 clones, approximately 80% seen once. The V end was cut by 5 bases, the J end by 0 bases, with 8 bases between. The CDR3 is 14 residues long. CDR1 and CDR2 (germline): SGHRS, YFSETQ. The V gene is TRBV5-1, the J gene TRBJ2-2; D might be TRBD2 (5 bases). The source is an adult with an advanced solid tumor such as melanoma, head and neck, liver or kidney cancer. This material consisted of CD4+ or CD8+ T cells sorted from blood, taken in a trial of the OX40 agonist ivuxolimab. Here the CDR3 DNA reads TGCGCCAGCAGACCAGCGGCGAACACCGGGGAGCTGTTTTTT. Translating gives CASRPAANTGELFF.